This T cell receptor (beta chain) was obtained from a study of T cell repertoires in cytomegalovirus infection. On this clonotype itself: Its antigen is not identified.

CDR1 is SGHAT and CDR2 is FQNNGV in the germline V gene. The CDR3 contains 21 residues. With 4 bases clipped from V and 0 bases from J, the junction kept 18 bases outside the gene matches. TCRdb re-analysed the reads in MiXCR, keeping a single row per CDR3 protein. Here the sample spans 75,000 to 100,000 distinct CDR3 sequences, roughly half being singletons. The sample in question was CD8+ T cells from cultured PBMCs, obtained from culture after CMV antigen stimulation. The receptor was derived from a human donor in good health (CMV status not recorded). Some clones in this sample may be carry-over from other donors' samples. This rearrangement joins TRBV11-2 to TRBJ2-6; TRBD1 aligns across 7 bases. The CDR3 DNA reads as TGTGCCAGCAGCTCCCTGACAGGGTCCGGACCCCCTGCCTCTGGGGCCAACGTCCTGACTTTC. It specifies CASSSLTGSGPPASGANVLTF.